The 17 T cell receptor beta chains listed next were all sequenced from one sample in a study of blood T cell repertoires in COVID-19. Here immunoSEQ multiplex PCR was the method, and the copy in TCRdb shows in-frame clones only, minus some. The data show 81,000 or so clones, 85% to 95% seen once. The sequencing sample was made of peripheral blood. These receptors were taken from a woman aged 55-70 years with active COVID-19.

The chain joins TRBV5-4 to TRBJ1-2; D is possibly TRBD1 (5 bases). The CDR3 is made up of 12 amino acids. Trimming cost V 3 bases and J 7 bases, with 10 bases left between them. CDR1 is SGHNT, CDR2 YYREEE, per germline (reference sequence). CDR3 sequence: CASSSHRSGYTF. CDR3 sequence (DNA): TGTGCCAGCAGCTCTCACAGGTCTGGCTACACCTTC.

The CDR3 DNA reads as TGTGCCAGCAGCCTCCAGGGTCATGGCTACACCTTC. It specifies CASSLQGHGYTF. V gene TRBV12-3 or TRBV12-4 combines with J gene TRBJ1-2; D is possibly TRBD1 (5 bases). Trimming shortened V by 6 bases and J by 6 bases, and 11 bases separated the two germline ends. CDR3 length: 12 amino acids.

This chain links TRBV2 with TRBJ2-5, with a weak D call TRBD1 (6 bases). This CDR3 has 14 amino acids. V lost 4 bases and J 5 bases, leaving 14 bases between the germline ends. CDR1 and CDR2 from the germline V gene are SNHLY and FYNNEI. The CDR3 DNA reads as TGTGCCAGCAGTGTGGGGGCGGTGACTGAGACCCAGTACTTC. Its translation: CASSVGAVTETQYF.

This chain links TRBV19 with TRBJ1-5; D not resolved. The CDR3 runs to 16 residues. Germline values: CDR1 LNHDA, CDR2 SQIVND (reference sequence). V dropped 3 bases and J dropped 7 bases, with 19 bases sitting between them. The CDR3 region has the DNA TGTGCCAGTAGTATTACCGGGTCCAGCATAGAACAGCCCCAGCATTTT. Its translation is CASSITGSSIEQPQHF.

The V and J genes are TRBV27 and TRBJ2-5; 12 bases are shared with TRBD2. V trimming: 2 bases; J trimming: 5 bases; junction bases outside the gene matches: 6. There are 16 residues in the CDR3. Germline values: CDR1 MNHEY, CDR2 SMNVEV (reference sequence). The CDR3 spells CASSLIPTSGSETQYF. The CDR3 DNA follows: TGTGCCAGCAGTTTAATACCGACTAGCGGGAGTGAGACCCAGTACTTC.

The gene calls are TRBV6-5 and TRBJ2-3, with 7 bases lining up with TRBD2. Germline loops: CDR1 MNHEY, CDR2 SVGAGI. The CDR3 contains 14 residues. Trimming at V came to 6 bases and at J to 2 bases, leaving 5 bases not matched to a gene. Here the CDR3 reads CASSLAGYTDTQYF. In DNA form, the CDR3 reads TGTGCCAGCAGCTTAGCGGGCTACACAGATACGCAGTATTTT.

This chain uses TRBV3-1 (or the pseudogene TRBV3-2) with TRBJ1-5; possible D gene TRBD1, 5 bases. CDR3 length: 13 amino acids. Germline assignment: CDR1 LGHDT and CDR2 YNNKEL (reference sequence). Trimming pared 3 bases from V and 10 bases from J, leaving 13 bases between. CDR3 sequence reads: CASSHRVSGPQHF. In nucleotides, the CDR3 is TGTGCCAGCAGCCACAGGGTTAGCGGACCCCAGCATTTT.

This rearrangement joins TRBV9 to TRBJ2-1, with D possibly matching TRBD2 (5 bases). Germline-derived CDR1 and CDR2 are SGDLS and YYNGEE. V was clipped by 0 bases and J by 5 bases, with 12 bases between them. CDR3 length equals 15 residues. For the CDR3, the DNA is TGTGCCAGCAGCGTAGGGGGTGGGAGTAACAATGAGCAGTTCTTC. It translates to CASSVGGGSNNEQFF.

The chain is built from TRBV5-5 and TRBJ1-5; a possible D gene is TRBD1 (5 bases). With 6 bases removed from V and 2 bases from J, the gap between germline ends came to 12 bases. Germline values: CDR1 SGHKS, CDR2 YYEKEE (reference sequence). The CDR3 length is 14 residues. The CDR3 is CASTSGAGNQPQHF. As DNA, the CDR3 is TGTGCCAGCACCTCTGGGGCCGGCAATCAGCCCCAGCATTTT.

This clone appeared a single time. The CDR3 reads CASSVGVVTEAFF. For the CDR3, the DNA is TGTGCCAGCAGTGTCGGGGTAGTGACTGAAGCTTTCTTT. The chain employs TRBV2 and TRBJ1-1; D is unresolved. The length of the CDR3 is 13 residues. CDR1 SNHLY and CDR2 FYNNEI come from the germline V gene. Trimming took 4 bases from V and 5 from J, leaving 11 bases between them. Supplemented by reference TRBV2 and TRBJ1-1, the full variable domain reads EPEVTQTPSHQVTQMGQEVILRCVPISNHLYFYWYRQILGQKVEFLVSFYNNEISEKSEIFDDQFSVERPDGSNFTLKIRSTKLEDSAMYFCASSVGVVTEAFFGQGTRLTVV.

The J gene is TRBJ2-1, the V gene TRBV11-2; D may be TRBD2 (5 bases). This CDR3 spans 14 amino acids. CDR1 SGHAT and CDR2 FQNNGV come from the germline V gene. V lost 1 base and J 4 bases, leaving 8 bases between the germline ends. As DNA, the CDR3 is TGTGCCAGCAGCTTAGCAGGCGGGTACAATGAGCAGTTCTTC. Its translation is CASSLAGGYNEQFF.

This clone was counted once. The chain recombines TRBV2 with TRBJ2-3, with D possibly being TRBD2 (5 bases). The germline gives CDR1 SNHLY, CDR2 FYNNEI. The CDR3 loop spans 14 amino acids. Between the trimmed V and J ends, which lost 6 bases and 2 bases, there was a span of 12 bases. CDR3 DNA: TGTGCCAGCAGCCCACCGGGAACCACAGATACGCAGTATTTT. Residues: CASSPPGTTDTQYF.

The V gene is TRBV4-1, the J gene TRBJ2-7, with TRBD2 matching 9 bases. The CDR3 loop spans 17 amino acids. The junction had 7 bases not matched to a gene; V was cut back by 0 bases and J by 1 base. The germline CDR1 and CDR2 sequences are MGHRA and YSYEKL. The CDR3 DNA is TGCGCCAGCAGCCAAGACCCACTAGCGGGCACTTCCTACGAGCAGTACTTC. Translating it yields CASSQDPLAGTSYEQYF.

The rearrangement uses TRBV7-9 and TRBJ2-2; D is perhaps TRBD1 (6 bases). CDR1 and CDR2 from the germline V gene are SEHNR and FQNEAQ (reference sequence). The CDR3 contains 15 residues. Trimming took 1 base from V and 5 from J, leaving 11 bases between them. The CDR3 sequence is CASSLGSGETGELFF. The CDR3 DNA sequence: TGTGCCAGCAGCTTAGGATCAGGGGAGACCGGGGAGCTGTTTTTT.

The V and J genes are TRBV5-1 and TRBJ2-3; D is unresolved. CDR1 and CDR2 from the germline V gene are SGHRS and YFSETQ. Trimming took 0 bases from V and 1 from J, leaving 9 bases between them. The CDR3 loop spans 15 amino acids. CDR3 loop: CASSLVALGTDTQYF. DNA for the CDR3: TGCGCCAGCAGCTTGGTAGCCCTGGGCACAGATACGCAGTATTTT.

The V and J genes are TRBV6-6 and TRBJ1-1; D is uncertain. In germline, CDR1 is MNHNY, CDR2 SVGAGI (reference sequence). Deletions cut 7 bases from V and 3 bases from J, with 18 bases between. The CDR3 loop spans 15 amino acids. In DNA form, the CDR3 reads TGTGCCAGCACGGGGATCAATCCGGTTGACACTGAAGCTTTCTTT. Its protein product is CASTGINPVDTEAFF.

The gene calls are TRBV11-3 and TRBJ2-3; maybe TRBD2 (6 bases). From germline, CDR1 is SGHNT and CDR2 YENEEA. This CDR3 comprises 15 residues. V lost 8 bases and J lost 1, with 16 bases in between. CDR3 sequence (DNA): TGTGCCAGCGGTGGAGGGGTTGTGGGCACAGATACGCAGTATTTT. Its protein product is CASGGGVVGTDTQYF.